The 15 T cell receptor beta chains presented below share a single source sample, sequenced in a study of T cells in Graves' hyperthyroidism and ophthalmopathy. There were TCR beta CDR3 regions amplified from RNA transcripts. Researchers ran a first-round RT-PCR on the TCR CDR3 using the HTBI primer set. TCRdb independently ran MiXCR on the multiplex PCR reads; one entry per CDR3 protein. The table lists roughly 840,000 distinct CDR3 sequences, roughly 40% of them singletons. Sequenced material: blood. These receptors all come from a man between 18 and 35 years old with Graves' hyperthyroidism.

This clonotype was counted once. The J gene is TRBJ2-5, the V gene TRBV7-9; 8 bases map to TRBD1. This CDR3 has 15 amino acids. Per the germline V gene, CDR1 is SEHNR and CDR2 is FQNEAQ (reference sequence). The junction had 12 bases not matched to a gene; V was cut back by 5 bases and J by 7 bases. CDR3 residues: CASSPLGQGRGTQYF. The CDR3 bases are TGTGCCAGCAGCCCCTTAGGACAGGGCCGGGGGACCCAGTACTTC.

The chain is built from TRBV20-1 and TRBJ2-7; unclear D gene. Trimming stripped 5 bases from V and 2 bases from J, with 16 bases between. Germline V CDR1 and CDR2: DFQATT, SNEGSKA (reference sequence). The CDR3 runs 14 residues. CDR3 sequence (DNA): TGCAGTGCTGTAAAAATCCCCCTAACCTACGAGCAGTACTTC. This codes for CSAVKIPLTYEQYF.

This clonotype has a handful of counts. The chain recombines TRBV7-9 with TRBJ2-2, with a weak D call TRBD2 (5 bases). V was clipped by 5 bases and J by 5 bases, with 12 bases between them. This CDR3 has 14 amino acids. Germline CDR1 SEHNR, CDR2 FQNEAQ (reference sequence). This chain's CDR3 is CASSPSPGTGELFF. CDR3 nucleotide sequence: TGTGCCAGCAGCCCATCTCCGGGGACCGGGGAGCTGTTTTTT.

The chain combines TRBV7-9 with TRBJ2-6; 12 bases map to TRBD2. The ends lost 3 bases at V and 0 bases at J; junction bases unmatched: 9. CDR3 length: 20 amino acids. Germline V lookup: CDR1 SEHNR, CDR2 FQNEAQ (reference sequence). The CDR3 DNA sequence: TGTGCCAGCAGCTTTAAGACTAGCGGGAGTCCCATCTCTGGGGCCAACGTCCTGACTTTC. Amino acids: CASSFKTSGSPISGANVLTF.

The chain uses TRBV12-3 or TRBV12-4 and TRBJ2-7; 10 nucleotides agree with TRBD2. With V trimmed by 6 bases and J by 2 bases, 4 bases remained unmatched. The CDR3 is made up of 14 amino acids. CDR3 sequence reads: CASRIAGGTYEQYF. The DNA for the CDR3 is TGTGCCAGCAGGATAGCGGGGGGCACCTACGAGCAGTACTTC.

This clonotype has at least ten counts. The gene calls are TRBV2 and TRBJ1-4; 9 nucleotides agree with TRBD1. Germline CDR1 and CDR2: SNHLY and FYNNEI. The CDR3 is 15 amino acids. The J segment lost 5 bases and the V segment lost 6 bases, leaving 7 bases of the junction unmatched. CDR3 protein: CASRPTGGKNEKLFF. DNA of the CDR3: TGTGCCAGCAGGCCCACAGGGGGCAAGAATGAAAAACTGTTTTTT.

This clonotype was found many times. The chain links TRBV29-1 to TRBJ1-1, with D perhaps matching TRBD1 (6 bases). V was cut by 6 bases and J by 6 bases, with 8 bases left in between. Germline lookup yields CDR1 SQVTM and CDR2 ANQGSEA. CDR3 length equals 10 residues. The CDR3 loop is CSVRTAEAFF. The CDR3 region has the DNA TGCAGCGTGCGGACAGCTGAAGCTTTCTTT.

This clonotype showed up many times. CDR3 nucleotide sequence: TGTGCCAGCACCGTTCGGGGGGCAGGTCAGCCCCAGCATTTT. It encodes CASTVRGAGQPQHF. The rearrangement links TRBV2 to TRBJ1-5; tentatively, D is TRBD1 (6 bases). The CDR3 sequence is 14 residues long. Trimming removed 7 bases from V and 6 bases from J, with 16 bases in between. From germline, CDR1 is SNHLY and CDR2 FYNNEI.

The gene calls are TRBV13 and TRBJ2-2, with D possibly called TRBD1 or TRBD2 (5 bases each). V was shortened by 6 bases and J by 2 bases, with 16 bases between the two germline ends. Germline CDR1 is PRHDT and CDR2 is FYEKMQ (reference sequence). The CDR3 extends over 16 amino acids. The CDR3, as DNA: TGTGCCAGCAGTCATGGGACCCACACTAACACCGGGGAGCTGTTTTTT. Translating it yields CASSHGTHTNTGELFF. The full variable domain, in which reference TRBV13 and TRBJ2-2 provide the parts outside the CDR3, is AAGVIQSPRHLIKEKRETATLKCYPIPRHDTVYWYQQGPGQDPQFLISFYEKMQSDKGSIPDRFSAQQFSDYHSELNMSSLELGDSALYFCASSHGTHTNTGELFFGEGSRLTVL.

This clonotype was detected a few times. The V call is TRBV7-2, the J call TRBJ1-5; possibly TRBD1 for D (6 bases). Germline V gene data show CDR1 as SGHTA and CDR2 as FQGNSA. The CDR3 is 14 amino acids. V lost 1 base and J lost 5, with 9 bases in between. CDR3 in DNA: TGTGCCAGCAGCTTAGGCGGACAGTATCAGCCCCAGCATTTT. Translating it yields CASSLGGQYQPQHF.

This clonotype has more than one count but fewer than ten. The V gene is TRBV12-3 or TRBV12-4, the J gene TRBJ2-7, with 8 bases that match TRBD1. The CDR3 loop spans 16 amino acids. V was pared by 5 bases and J by 0 bases, with 9 bases of the junction left unmatched. CDR3 amino acids: CASSAPRDRSSYEQYF. In DNA, the CDR3 is TGTGCCAGCAGTGCCCCCCGGGACAGGAGCTCCTACGAGCAGTACTTC.

This clonotype was recorded many times. As DNA, the CDR3 is TGCGCCAGCAGAGGACAGAATTACTACGAGCAGTACTTC. Its translation: CASRGQNYYEQYF. The chain couples TRBV10-2 to TRBJ2-7, with D maybe TRBD1 (6 bases). Between the trimmed V and J ends, which lost 6 bases and 3 bases, there was a span of 12 bases. CDR3 length: 13 residues. Germline CDR1 reads WSHSY; CDR2 reads SAAADI.

V gene TRBV7-9 combines with J gene TRBJ1-2; 9 bases fit TRBD1. The germline gives CDR1 SEHNR, CDR2 FQNEAQ (reference sequence). This CDR3 comprises 15 residues. Trimming cost V 5 bases and J 8 bases; bases outside gene matches: 12. CDR3 residues: CASSRPSGQGSGYTF. CDR3 DNA sequence: TGTGCCAGCAGCCGCCCTTCGGGACAGGGAAGCGGCTACACCTTC.

This clonotype was seen repeatedly, ten times or more. The V gene is TRBV19, the J gene TRBJ2-7; the match to TRBD1 covers 8 bases. Germline V gene data show CDR1 as LNHDA and CDR2 as SQIVND (reference sequence). Trimming cost V 10 bases and J 4 bases; bases outside gene matches: 6. The CDR3 length is 12 residues. CDR3 loop: CATGTGPYEQYF. The CDR3 bases are TGTGCCACGGGGACAGGACCTTACGAGCAGTACTTC. The full variable domain, its missing parts supplied by reference TRBV19 and TRBJ2-7, is DGGITQSPKYLFRKEGQNVTLSCEQNLNHDAMYWYRQDPGQGLRLIYYSQIVNDFQKGDIAEGYSVSREKKESFPLTVTSAQKNPTAFYLCATGTGPYEQYFGPGTRLTVT.

This chain links TRBV19 with TRBJ2-2; tentatively, D is TRBD2 (6 bases). CDR3 length equals 14 residues. The ends were cut back, 4 bases at V and 3 bases at J, with 9 bases in the middle. From germline, CDR1 is LNHDA and CDR2 SQIVND (reference sequence). The CDR3 region has the DNA TGTGCCAGTAGTAGCGGGGCCGACACCGGGGAGCTGTTTTTT. This sequence encodes CASSSGADTGELFF.